One and the same sample provided the 30 T cell receptor beta chains below, sequenced in a study of molecular identifiers for immune sequencing clone quantification. Via MiXCR, TCRdb re-called the PCR reads, giving one row per CDR3 protein. The profile shows about 640,000 distinct CDR3 sequences, just under 20% of them singletons. The specimen was naive CD8+ T cells from blood, with Jurkat cell RNA spiked in. Subset described: FACS-sorted CD8+CD4-CCR7+CD45RA+ naive T cells. The receptors were gathered from a human donor in good health. Some libraries in this study had Jurkat cell RNA spiked in.

V is TRBV13 and J is TRBJ2-2; 7 nucleotides line up with TRBD1. The germline CDR1 and CDR2 sequences are PRHDT and FYEKMQ (reference sequence). J was trimmed by 7 bases and V by 3 bases; bases with no gene match: 11. CDR3 length: 16 residues. This chain's CDR3 is CASSLQTGWNIGELFF. The CDR3 nucleotides read TGTGCCAGCAGCTTGCAGACAGGGTGGAATATCGGGGAGCTGTTTTTT.

This clonotype was recorded many times. The rearrangement uses TRBV20-1 and TRBJ2-5, with 7 bases fitting TRBD2. V shed 6 bases, J shed 0 bases, and the junction held 7 bases outside the gene matches. Germline V gene lookup returns CDR1 DFQATT and CDR2 SNEGSKA (reference sequence). The CDR3 contains 14 residues. The CDR3 loop reads CSARTSVYQETQYF. The DNA for the CDR3 is TGCAGTGCCCGCACTAGCGTGTACCAAGAGACCCAGTACTTC.

This clonotype was found many times. The chain combines TRBV5-5 with TRBJ1-2, with a weak D call TRBD1 (5 bases). The CDR3 contains 14 residues. The ends were cut back, 1 base at V and 2 bases at J, with 9 bases in the middle. Germline V lookup: CDR1 SGHKS, CDR2 YYEKEE (reference sequence). The CDR3 DNA follows: TGTGCCAGCAGCTTGTTGGGGGAAAACTATGGCTACACCTTC. Amino acids: CASSLLGENYGYTF.

Comment on this clonotype: This could be a read error, since a much larger clone is one nucleotide away. The DNA of the CDR3 is TGTGCCAGCAGCGCTTTAGCGGGAGAGGCCGCAGATACGCAGTATTTT. Protein product: CASSALAGEAADTQYF. This sequence joins TRBV7-3 and TRBJ2-3, with TRBD2 matching 9 bases. Germline CDR1 reads SGHTA; CDR2 reads FQGTGA. Losses at the gene ends were 5 bases for V and 4 bases for J; bases not matched to a gene: 10. The CDR3 has 16 residues.

This clonotype was found many times. The rearrangement joins TRBV25-1 to TRBJ1-5; D possibly corresponds to TRBD1 (5 bases). The V gene's germline CDR1 is MGHDK and CDR2 SYGVNS. The CDR3 sequence is 14 residues long. V lost 6 bases and J 6 bases, leaving 15 bases between the germline ends. For the CDR3, the DNA is TGTGCCAGCAGCGGGGGGGGTGTCAGTCAGCCCCAGCATTTT. Translated: CASSGGGVSQPQHF.

This clonotype was recorded at least ten times. The chain uses TRBV4-1 and TRBJ2-5; 10 bases agree with TRBD1. The germline V gene encodes CDR1 MGHRA and CDR2 YSYEKL. The V gene end was trimmed by 1 base and the J gene end by 5 bases; junction bases not matched to a gene: 7. This CDR3 is built from 16 residues. The CDR3 DNA is TGCGCCAGCAGCCAAGTCCCGGGACAGGGGTTGGAGACCCAGTACTTC. Encoded protein: CASSQVPGQGLETQYF.

A note on this clonotype: This may come from a read error, since a much larger clone is one base off. The chain uses TRBV6-2 or TRBV6-3 and TRBJ2-3; 7 bases line up with TRBD2. Germline assignment: CDR1 MNHEY and CDR2 SVGEGT. Unmatched junction bases numbered 10, after V lost 4 bases and J lost 3 bases. The CDR3 is 16 amino acids. CDR3 nucleotides: TGTGCCAGCAGTTCGCTACGGGGGGTATGGACAGATACGCAGTATTTT. It codes for CASSSLRGVWTDTQYF.

Ten or more counts support this clonotype. V and J are TRBV5-1 and TRBJ1-2; D unclear. V dropped 0 bases and J dropped 1 base, with 7 bases sitting between them. The CDR3 has 14 amino acids. From germline, CDR1 is SGHRS and CDR2 YFSETQ. The CDR3 DNA is TGCGCCAGCAGCTTGGGGGTTTTTAACTATGGCTACACCTTC. Translation: CASSLGVFNYGYTF.

The table lists this clonotype with many counts. This sequence joins TRBV9 and TRBJ2-3; TRBD2 matches at 11 bases. Germline assignment: CDR1 SGDLS and CDR2 YYNGEE. The CDR3 has 19 amino acids. V gave up 4 bases and J gave up 0 bases; unmatched junction bases: 13. The CDR3: CASSSTSGRDITSTDTQYF. For the CDR3, the DNA is TGTGCCAGCAGCTCAACTAGCGGGAGAGATATTACGAGCACAGATACGCAGTATTTT. The full variable domain, with the rest looked up from reference TRBV9 and TRBJ2-3, is DSGVTQTPKHLITATGQRVTLRCSPRSGDLSVYWYQQSLDQGLQFLIQYYNGEERAKGNILERFSAQQFPDLHSELNLSSLELGDSALYFCASSSTSGRDITSTDTQYFGPGTRLTVL.

Of note for this clonotype: This may stem from a read error, because a much larger clone lies one nucleotide away. The chain has TRBV6-2 or TRBV6-3 and TRBJ1-6; 7 nucleotides agree with TRBD1. This CDR3 contains 14 residues. Germline V gene data show CDR1 as MNHEY and CDR2 as SVGEGT. The CDR3 loop is CTSVSGTVYSPLHF. The DNA for the CDR3 is TGTACCAGCGTCTCCGGGACAGTCTATTCACCCCTCCACTTT.

This clonotype was detected ten times or more. The rearrangement uses TRBV29-1 and TRBJ1-2; 8 nucleotides agree with TRBD1. The V segment lost 6 bases and the J segment 4 bases; nucleotides outside the gene matches: 10. The germline gives CDR1 SQVTM, CDR2 ANQGSEA. This CDR3 is 14 amino acids long. The chain's CDR3 is CSVTDREGSYGYTF. The CDR3 coding sequence is TGCAGCGTAACGGACAGGGAAGGTAGCTATGGCTACACCTTC.

Many counts were recorded for this clonotype. V and J are TRBV5-4 and TRBJ1-2; D is unresolved. Germline assignment: CDR1 SGHNT and CDR2 YYREEE (reference sequence). The CDR3 runs to 12 residues. Trimming removed 3 bases from V and 7 bases from J, with 10 bases in between. For the CDR3, the DNA is TGTGCCAGCAGCTCGGACCGGCTTGGCTACACCTTC. Protein: CASSSDRLGYTF.

In its sample, this clonotype was seen many times. The chain recombines TRBV29-1 with TRBJ2-5; D possibly matches TRBD1 or TRBD2 (5 bases each). Germline V gene data show CDR1 as SQVTM and CDR2 as ANQGSEA. V was cut by 3 bases and J by 3 bases, with 14 bases left in between. The CDR3 has 14 residues. The CDR3, as DNA: TGCAGCGTTGAGGGGCCGGGACCGGAAGAGACCCAGTACTTC. Translation: CSVEGPGPEETQYF.

This clonotype was detected a few times. This sequence joins TRBV20-1 and TRBJ2-4; 10 nucleotides line up with TRBD1. V gave up 3 bases and J gave up 2 bases; unmatched junction bases: 4. From germline, CDR1 is DFQATT and CDR2 SNEGSKA (reference sequence). CDR3 size: 15 residues. CDR3 in amino acids: CSARDRGDPKNIQYF. The CDR3 DNA reads as TGCAGTGCTAGGGACAGGGGGGACCCCAAAAACATTCAGTACTTC.

This clonotype was recorded a few times. V and J are TRBV11-2 and TRBJ1-1; TRBD1 might be the D (5 bases). Deletions cut 2 bases from V and 4 bases from J, with 11 bases between. CDR1 SGHAT and CDR2 FQNNGV come from the germline V gene. The length of the CDR3 is 14 residues. CDR3 loop: CASSLPGSSTEAFF. Here the CDR3 DNA reads TGTGCCAGCAGCTTACCAGGGTCGTCCACTGAAGCTTTCTTT. The variable domain in full, with the rest retrieved from reference TRBV11-2 and TRBJ1-1, is EAGVAQSPRYKIIEKRQSVAFWCNPISGHATLYWYQQILGQGPKLLIQFQNNGVVDDSQLPKDRFSAERLKGVDSTLKIQPAKLEDSAVYLCASSLPGSSTEAFFGQGTRLTVV.

This clonotype was seen at least ten times. This chain links TRBV2 with TRBJ2-7; D is undetermined. The CDR3 length is 15 residues. The germline V and J ends were trimmed by 1 base and 2 bases, with 12 bases remaining between them. CDR1 and CDR2 (germline): SNHLY, FYNNEI. The CDR3 is CASSEGPPLTYEQYF. In DNA, the CDR3 is TGTGCCAGCAGTGAAGGGCCGCCCCTGACCTACGAGCAGTACTTC.

This clonotype was seen a handful of times. A much larger clonotype is one base distant, so this may be a read error. The CDR3 end shows no conserved phenylalanine or tryptophan, and so a read error is likely. The chain carries TRBV7-9 and TRBJ2-7; D may be TRBD1 (7 bases). Trimming stripped 4 bases from V and 4 bases from J, with 17 bases between. Germline V gene sequence: CDR1 SEHNR, CDR2 FQNEAQ (reference sequence). The CDR3 consists of 15 residues. The CDR3 region has the DNA TGTGCCAGCAGCTCGCGGGACAGCTCTTTTTACGAGCAGTACTCC. It is translated as CASSSRDSSFYEQYS.

The sample holds a few counts of this clonotype. The gene calls are TRBV13 and TRBJ1-2, with 10 bases matching TRBD1. This CDR3 region has 17 residues. The junction had 7 bases not matched to a gene; V was cut back by 1 base and J by 2 bases. The V gene's germline CDR1 is PRHDT and CDR2 FYEKMQ (reference sequence). The CDR3 bases are TGTGCCAGCAGCTTAGAAAGGGGGACAGGGGCGAACTATGGCTACACCTTC. Translation gives CASSLERGTGANYGYTF.

This clonotype showed up many times. V and J are TRBV19 and TRBJ2-3; D tentatively fits TRBD1 or TRBD2 (6 bases each). Between the trimmed V and J ends, which lost 4 bases and 4 bases, there was a span of 15 bases. The CDR3 length is 15 residues. Germline loops: CDR1 LNHDA, CDR2 SQIVND (reference sequence). CDR3 residues: CASSTPGAFADTQYF. The DNA of the CDR3 is TGTGCCAGTAGTACCCCGGGGGCGTTCGCAGATACGCAGTATTTT. Full variable domain (missing parts from reference TRBV19 and TRBJ2-3): DGGITQSPKYLFRKEGQNVTLSCEQNLNHDAMYWYRQDPGQGLRLIYYSQIVNDFQKGDIAEGYSVSREKKESFPLTVTSAQKNPTAFYLCASSTPGAFADTQYFGPGTRLTVL.

The CDR3 here is CASTLYGQFYEQYF. As DNA, the CDR3 is TGTGCCAGCACCCTCTACGGGCAGTTCTACGAGCAGTACTTC. This chain links TRBV5-4 with TRBJ2-7; D uncertain. CDR1 SGHNT and CDR2 YYREEE come from the germline V gene (reference sequence). This CDR3 region has 14 residues. V lost 6 bases and J lost 3, with 16 bases in between.

Notes on this clonotype: Possible read error: a much larger clone is one base away. The chain is built from TRBV30 and TRBJ2-1; TRBD2 is a possible D gene (5 bases). Trimming took 1 base from V and 8 from J, leaving 15 bases between them. The germline V gene has CDR1 GTSNPN and CDR2 SVGIG (reference sequence). The CDR3 totals 14 residues. CDR3 loop: CAWSGVGGYYEQFF. CDR3 nucleotides: TGTGCCTGGAGTGGTGTTGGAGGTTACTATGAGCAGTTCTTC.

This clonotype was counted many times. The chain uses TRBV24-1 and TRBJ2-3; perhaps D is TRBD1 or TRBD2 (5 bases each). V was cut by 6 bases and J by 0 bases, with 21 bases left in between. The CDR3 length is 18 residues. CDR1 and CDR2 from the germline V gene are KGHDR and SFDVKD. This chain's CDR3 is CATSTDSLRDRSTDTQYF. The CDR3 nucleotides are TGTGCCACCAGTACGGATTCGCTACGGGACCGAAGCACAGATACGCAGTATTTT.

In its sample, this clonotype was seen many times. The V call is TRBV7-9, the J call TRBJ2-3; the D call may be TRBD1 or TRBD2 (6 bases each). The CDR3 is 14 amino acids. Trimming left V 2 bases short and J 6 bases short, with 12 bases between. From germline, CDR1 is SEHNR and CDR2 FQNEAQ (reference sequence). The CDR3 loop is CASSLSTGRDTQYF. The CDR3 DNA reads TGTGCCAGCAGCTTAAGCACAGGGAGGGATACGCAGTATTTT.

This clonotype was detected many times. The CDR3 DNA sequence: TGTGCCAGCTCACCAACAGGGGGCCACGAGCAGTACTTC. Amino acid sequence: CASSPTGGHEQYF. J is TRBJ2-7 and V is TRBV18, with TRBD1 matching over 9 bases. The CDR3 spans 13 residues. The V and J ends lost 2 bases and 5 bases, in that order; junction bases with no gene match: 1. Germline V gives CDR1 KGHSH, CDR2 LQKENI.

This clonotype was picked up a small number of times. The chain employs TRBV6-5 and TRBJ2-7; 9 bases are shared with TRBD2. This CDR3 has 15 residues. Germline assignment: CDR1 MNHEY and CDR2 SVGAGI. V gave up 7 bases and J gave up 4 bases; unmatched junction bases: 11. The CDR3: CASMNSGRGFYEQYF. The DNA of the CDR3 is TGTGCCAGCATGAATAGCGGGAGAGGTTTTTACGAGCAGTACTTC.

The chain uses TRBV2 and TRBJ1-5; 10 bases line up with TRBD1. J lost 6 bases, V lost 6 bases, and 8 bases had no gene match. CDR1 and CDR2 (germline): SNHLY, FYNNEI. This CDR3 has 15 amino acids. CDR3 DNA sequence: TGTGCCAGCAGCGACTACCGGACAGGGGGTCAGCCCCAGCATTTT. Protein: CASSDYRTGGQPQHF.

This clonotype was seen only a few times. CDR3 protein: CASSMSGSYYEQYF. CDR3 DNA: TGTGCCAGTAGTATGTCCGGCAGTTACTACGAGCAGTACTTC. V is TRBV19 and J is TRBJ2-7, with unresolved D. Per the germline V gene, CDR1 is LNHDA and CDR2 is SQIVND (reference sequence). CDR3 length: 14 amino acids. V was cut by 3 bases and J by 3 bases, with 12 bases left in between.

On this clonotype: A read error may explain this, as a much larger clone is one base away. This rearrangement joins TRBV28 to TRBJ2-1, with 8 bases that match TRBD2. The ends lost 5 bases at V and 2 bases at J; junction bases unmatched: 8. This CDR3 is built from 16 residues. CDR1 MDHEN and CDR2 SYDVKM come from the germline V gene. The DNA of the CDR3 is TGTGCCAGCAGTCCCGGGACTAGAATAACCTACAATGAGCAGTTCTTC. Protein: CASSPGTRITYNEQFF.

Turning to this clonotype: The junction departs from germline at one end; a sequencing error may be responsible. This sequence joins TRBV24-1 and TRBJ2-2, with 7 bases identical to TRBD1. The CDR3 is 17 amino acids. Germline CDR1 reads KGHDR; CDR2 reads SFDVKD. CDR3 bases: TGTGCCACCAGTGATCCTAGGGACAGAGCGAACACCGGGGAGCTGGTTTTT. It encodes CATSDPRDRANTGELVF.

This clonotype has ten or more counts. The V gene is TRBV27, the J gene TRBJ2-2, with D perhaps matching TRBD2 (6 bases). V shed 2 bases and J shed 8 bases, with 12 bases lying between them. CDR3 length: 14 amino acids. Germline loops: CDR1 MNHEY, CDR2 SMNVEV (reference sequence). The CDR3 coding sequence is TGTGCCAGCAGTTTAAATAGGGACTCTGGGGAGCTGTTTTTT. Encoded protein: CASSLNRDSGELFF.